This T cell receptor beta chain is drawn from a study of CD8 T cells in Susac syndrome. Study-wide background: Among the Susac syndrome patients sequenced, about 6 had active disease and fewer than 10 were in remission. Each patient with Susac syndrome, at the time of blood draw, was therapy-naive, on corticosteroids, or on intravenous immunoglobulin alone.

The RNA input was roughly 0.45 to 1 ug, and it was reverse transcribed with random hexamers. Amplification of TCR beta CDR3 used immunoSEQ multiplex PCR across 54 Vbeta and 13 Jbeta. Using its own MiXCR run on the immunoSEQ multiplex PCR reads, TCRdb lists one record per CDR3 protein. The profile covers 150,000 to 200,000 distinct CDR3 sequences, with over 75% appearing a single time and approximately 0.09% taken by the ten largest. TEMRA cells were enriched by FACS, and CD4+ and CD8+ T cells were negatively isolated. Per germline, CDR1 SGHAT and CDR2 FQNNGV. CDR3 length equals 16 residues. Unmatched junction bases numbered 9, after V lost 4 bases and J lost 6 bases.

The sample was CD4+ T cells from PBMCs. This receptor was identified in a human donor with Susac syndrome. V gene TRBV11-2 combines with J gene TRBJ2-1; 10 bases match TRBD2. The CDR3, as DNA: TGTGCCAGCAGCTCGTTTAGCGGGGGGAGAGTCAATGAGCAGTTCTTC. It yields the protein CASSSFSGGRVNEQFF.